The T cell receptor beta chain under discussion was sequenced for a study of STAT5B mutations in CD4+ large granular lymphocyte leukemia. V lost 7 bases and J lost 6, with 18 bases in between. The CDR3 is 13 amino acids. The V gene's germline CDR1 is SQVTM and CDR2 ANQGSEA. Sequencing was at survey level. Produced via immunoSEQ multiplex PCR; TCRdb's table is partial and in-frame only. This sample has just over 25,000 clones, with about 86% found just once. The chain links TRBV29-1 to TRBJ1-2, with a possible D match to TRBD1 (6 bases). Sequenced input: CD4+ T cells from blood buffy coats. This receptor was obtained from a human donor in good health. The CDR3 is CSAYSRQEDGYTF. The CDR3 DNA reads as TGCAGCGCCTATTCCCGACAGGAGGATGGCTACACCTTC.